This T cell receptor beta chain was captured by sequencing in a study of lymphopenia after photon versus proton radiotherapy. General observations from the study: In patients who died, overall survival fell as post-nadir TCR diversity dropped more.

Clones were read by immunoSEQ multiplex PCR, and TCRdb kept only the in-frame ones, dropping some. The sample includes about 30,000 clones, approximately 93% of them seen just once. The CDR3 covers 12 residues. Looked up from germline, CDR1 is SQVTM and CDR2 is ANQGSEA. The ends were cut back, 4 bases at V and 4 bases at J, with 11 bases in the middle. Note on this clone: Its antigen is undetermined.

This chain connects TRBV29-1 to TRBJ2-7, with D perhaps matching TRBD1 (6 bases). This TCR was sampled from a woman aged 45-65 years with cholangiocarcinoma. Specimen: peripheral blood, collected from a patient treated with photon-based radiotherapy. The CDR3 nucleotides read TGCAGCGTTGTGCAGGGGCAGTACGAGCAGTACTTC. Its translation: CSVVQGQYEQYF.